A single sample is the source of the 5 T cell receptor beta chains below, sequenced in a study of regulatory T cells in long-lasting Graves disease. Documented time point: newly diagnosed GD, antithyroid drugs for less than 3 months. PBMC RNA was the source of the TCR library. Library construction for TCR beta used iRepertoire HTBI primers and Arm-PCR of CDR3 regions. TCRdb re-called the multiplex PCR reads through MiXCR, storing one row per CDR3 protein. Among 400,000 to 550,000 distinct CDR3 sequences listed, roughly 17% were seen once. These data were also reused for a study on T cells in Graves' hyperthyroidism and ophthalmopathy.

Specimen: peripheral blood mononuclear cells (PBMCs), collected at new diagnosis, from a patient treated with antithyroid drugs. The receptors here all came from a woman aged 30 to 39 with Graves disease.

The sample holds many counts of this clonotype. The J gene is TRBJ2-7, the V gene TRBV20-1; D perhaps matches TRBD1 (6 bases). CDR1 is DFQATT and CDR2 is SNEGSKA in the germline V gene (reference sequence). Trimming took off 5 bases at V and 2 bases at J, with 16 bases between the two ends. The CDR3 runs 14 residues. The CDR3 DNA reads as TGCAGTGCTCTACCGGAGGACAGAGCCTACGAGCAGTACTTC. Amino acid sequence: CSALPEDRAYEQYF.

This clonotype has only a few counts. This may stem from a read error, because a much larger clone lies one nucleotide away. The conserved closing phenylalanine or tryptophan is absent in this CDR3, likely reflecting a read error. The chain employs TRBV12-3 or TRBV12-4 and TRBJ2-1, with 7 bases identical to TRBD2. Trimming at V came to 0 bases and at J to 6 bases, leaving 2 bases not matched to a gene. This CDR3 region has 14 residues. For the CDR3, the DNA is TGTGCCAGCAGTTTAGCGGGGGGGACCAATGAGCAGTTCCTC. It encodes CASSLAGGTNEQFL.

This clonotype was picked up a small number of times. The chain uses TRBV10-3 and TRBJ2-3; 11 bases line up with TRBD1. The ends lost 5 bases at V and 10 bases at J; junction bases unmatched: 17. The germline V gene has CDR1 ENHRY and CDR2 SYGVKD. The CDR3 consists of 17 residues. The CDR3 reads CAISSFRDRGVMVAQYF. In DNA, the CDR3 is TGTGCCATCAGTTCATTCCGGGACAGGGGGGTCATGGTTGCGCAGTATTTT.

V gene TRBV28 combines with J gene TRBJ1-6, with TRBD1 matching over 7 bases. Trimming at V came to 5 bases and at J to 4 bases, leaving 14 bases not matched to a gene. This CDR3 is built from 18 residues. From germline, CDR1 is MDHEN and CDR2 SYDVKM. In DNA, the CDR3 is TGTGCCAGCAGTCGAAAAGCCGGGACAGAGACTTATAATTCACCCCTCCACTTT. Protein: CASSRKAGTETYNSPLHF.

Ten or more counts support this clonotype. The chain joins TRBV5-1 to TRBJ2-3; 10 bases match TRBD2. The CDR3 is made up of 17 amino acids. Germline trimming cut 4 bases from V and 2 bases from J; bases unmatched to any gene: 10. The germline gives CDR1 SGHRS, CDR2 YFSETQ. The CDR3 spells CASSLGVAGGTTDTQYF. The CDR3 DNA sequence: TGCGCCAGCAGCCTTGGGGTAGCGGGAGGAACCACAGATACGCAGTATTTT.